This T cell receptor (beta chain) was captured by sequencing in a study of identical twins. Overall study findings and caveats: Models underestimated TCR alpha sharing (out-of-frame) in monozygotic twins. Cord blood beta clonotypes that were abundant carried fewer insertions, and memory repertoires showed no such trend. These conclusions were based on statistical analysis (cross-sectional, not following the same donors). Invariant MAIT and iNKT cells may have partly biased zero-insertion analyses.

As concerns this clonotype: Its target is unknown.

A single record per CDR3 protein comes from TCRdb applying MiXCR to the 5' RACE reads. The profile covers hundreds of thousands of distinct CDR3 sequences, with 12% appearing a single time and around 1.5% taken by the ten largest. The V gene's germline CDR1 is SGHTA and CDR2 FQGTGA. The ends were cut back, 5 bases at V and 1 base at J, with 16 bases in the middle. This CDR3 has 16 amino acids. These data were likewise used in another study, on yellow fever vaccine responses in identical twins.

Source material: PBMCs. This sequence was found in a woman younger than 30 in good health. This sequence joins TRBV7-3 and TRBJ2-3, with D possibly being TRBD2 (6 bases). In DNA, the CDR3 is TGTGCCAGCAGCCCGTACGGGGGACGGGGCACAGATACGCAGTATTTT. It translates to CASSPYGGRGTDTQYF.